This TCR beta chain was found in a study of identical twins. Germline-derived CDR1 and CDR2 are LNHNV and YYDKDF (reference sequence). The germline V and J ends were trimmed by 0 bases and 2 bases, with 9 bases remaining between them. This CDR3 is 15 amino acids long. Addition of a universal primer site occurred through template switching, and cDNA carried unique molecular identifiers. TCRdb called the 5' RACE reads again in MiXCR, with one record for every CDR3 protein. The table lists more than 1.5 million distinct CDR3 sequences, roughly a third of them singletons. In its sample, this clonotype was seen many times.

The chain joins TRBV15 to TRBJ2-3, with D possibly being TRBD2 (5 bases). The sample comprised cord blood. This TCR derives from a newborn girl in good health. CDR3 protein: CATSRETLATDTQYF. CDR3 nucleotide sequence: TGTGCCACCAGCAGAGAGACGCTAGCCACAGATACGCAGTATTTT. The whole variable domain, filled in from reference TRBV15 and TRBJ2-3, reads DAMVIQNPRYQVTQFGKPVTLSCSQTLNHNVMYWYQQKSSQAPKLLFHYYDKDFNNEADTPDNFQSRRPNTSFCFLDIRSPGLGDTAMYLCATSRETLATDTQYFGPGTRLTVL.